Listed below are T cell receptor beta chains from one sample, sequenced in a study of cytomegalovirus exposure and HLA in healthy donors. The assay was immunoSEQ multiplex PCR, and TCRdb's table has in-frame clones only and misses some. The sample comprises some 78,000 clones, 80% of which are singletons, and roughly 32% rests with the top ten. Specimen: PBMCs. These receptors all come from a man aged 50 or older in good health and CMV-seropositive. The CDR3 runs from the conserved cysteine through the conserved F or W. D genes are given only for firm matches. Rows give clone size only sometimes, using once, few, many, or a class for an expanded clone.

V: TRBV30; size: NA; J: TRBJ2-5; D: TRBD1; CDR3: CAFSWSGQGARIETQYF; DNA: TGTGCCTTTTCATGGTCGGGACAGGGGGCGAGAATAGAGACCCAGTACTTC
V: TRBV6-1; size: NA; J: TRBJ1-3; D: NA; CDR3: CASSERRVSGNTIYF; DNA: TGTGCCAGCAGTGAAAGGCGGGTCTCTGGAAACACCATATATTTT
V: TRBV9; size: NA; J: TRBJ2-5; D: NA; CDR3: CASSRSGLQETQYF; DNA: TGTGCCAGCAGCAGATCTGGACTACAAGAGACCCAGTACTTC
V: TRBV19; size: NA; J: TRBJ1-3; D: TRBD1; CDR3: CASSLARGGDQNTIYF; DNA: TGTGCCAGTAGTCTCGCCAGAGGGGGCGATCAAAACACCATATATTTT
V: TRBV5-6; size: NA; J: TRBJ2-3; D: NA; CDR3: CASSFSSTDTQYF; DNA: TGTGCCAGCAGCTTTAGTAGCACAGATACGCAGTATTTT
V: TRBV5-1; size: NA; J: TRBJ2-5; D: TRBD2; CDR3: CASSARTSGGQETQYF; DNA: TGCGCCAGCAGCGCTCGGACTAGCGGGGGACAAGAGACCCAGTACTTC
V: TRBV5-1; size: NA; J: TRBJ2-1; D: NA; CDR3: CASTSRGGRNEQFF; DNA: TGCGCCAGCACCTCTCGAGGTGGGAGAAACGAGCAGTTCTTC
V: TRBV18; size: NA; J: TRBJ2-5; D: NA; CDR3: CASSQTGRETQYF; DNA: TGTGCCAGCTCACAGACTGGGAGAGAGACCCAGTACTTC
V: TRBV30; size: NA; J: TRBJ2-1; D: TRBD2; CDR3: CALNTGTRVNEQFF; DNA: TGTGCCTTGAATACCGGGACTAGAGTCAATGAGCAGTTCTTC
V: TRBV6-5; size: few; J: TRBJ1-4; D: TRBD1; CDR3: CASSYSTGANEKLFF; DNA: TGTGCCAGCAGTTACTCGACAGGGGCTAATGAAAAACTGTTTTTT
V: TRBV5-1; size: NA; J: TRBJ1-1; D: NA; CDR3: CASSFKYSSDTEAFF; DNA: TGCGCCAGCAGCTTTAAATACTCCTCCGACACTGAAGCTTTCTTT
V: TRBV6-5; size: NA; J: TRBJ1-1; D: NA; CDR3: CASSYAGEGTEAFF; DNA: TGTGCCAGCAGTTACGCAGGGGAGGGCACTGAAGCTTTCTTT
V: TRBV25-1; size: NA; J: TRBJ2-7; D: TRBD1; CDR3: CASTRTGYEQYF; DNA: TGTGCCAGCACCCGGACAGGCTACGAGCAGTACTTC